This TCR beta chain emerged from a study of vaccination and CD4 T cells after COVID-19. Treatment denoted: 10-day PBMC culture with coronavirus spike peptide pools or control peptides (ViraFEST assay). CD4+ T cells that had been cultured provided DNA sequenced with the Oncomine TCR Beta short-read assay. From the PCR reads, TCRdb called clonotypes with MiXCR, one entry per CDR3 protein. The table records 9,500 to 12,000 distinct CDR3 sequences, roughly 64% of them present only once. Note on this clonotype: Its matching antigen is unknown.

This receptor was taken from a human donor who had recovered from COVID-19. Sequenced sample: CD4+ T cells from blood, cultured in vitro.

The CDR3, as DNA: TGTGCCATCAAACGCCGGGAAAACTACGAGCAGTACTTC. It codes for CAIKRRENYEQYF. The chain combines TRBV10-3 with TRBJ2-7; D possibly corresponds to TRBD2 (5 bases). This CDR3 has 13 amino acids. Trimming removed 7 bases at V and 3 bases at J, with 13 bases between. Germline V gene lookup returns CDR1 ENHRY and CDR2 SYGVKD.